These T cell receptor beta chains were read from a single sample in a study of shared clonotypes between healthy human individuals. Clones were sequenced by immunoSEQ multiplex PCR, and TCRdb holds only the in-frame ones, with some missing. The table has some 1,900,000 clones, 85% to 95% seen once. The source material was naive CD8+ T cells sorted from blood. The origin of the receptors is a man younger than 35 in good health. The CDR3 runs from the conserved cysteine through the conserved F or W. The D gene is left open where the match is weak. Clone size is given for some rows only: seen once, a few or many times, or a class if the clone is expanded.

clone_size	j_call	v_call	d_call	cdr3_aa	cdr3_nt
once	TRBJ2-7	TRBV7-3	.	CASSLEAGPGSYEQYF	TGTGCCAGCAGCTTAGAGGCGGGCCCGGGTTCCTACGAGCAGTACTTC
.	TRBJ1-4	TRBV28	.	CASSIRTPATNEKLFF	TGTGCCAGCAGTATTCGAACCCCGGCAACTAATGAAAAACTGTTTTTT
.	TRBJ1-1	TRBV5-8	.	CASSPWGTIFAEAFF	TGTGCCAGCAGCCCGTGGGGTACTATTTTCGCTGAAGCTTTCTTT
.	TRBJ1-4	TRBV4-1	TRBD1	CASSQAGEGTGLEKLFF	TGCGCCAGCAGCCAAGCGGGGGAGGGGACAGGGCTTGAAAAACTGTTTTTT
.	TRBJ2-7	TRBV6-5	.	CASSLGGASYEQYF	TGTGCCAGCAGTCTCGGCGGGGCATCCTACGAGCAGTACTTC
.	TRBJ1-4	TRBV29-1	.	CSVGGADLPEKLFF	TGCAGCGTTGGGGGGGCCGATCTCCCTGAAAAACTGTTTTTT
.	TRBJ2-7	TRBV2	.	CASSDLGGSYEQYF	TGTGCCAGCAGTGATTTGGGGGGCTCCTACGAGCAGTACTTC
.	TRBJ2-2	TRBV4-1	TRBD1	CASSHGQGTGELFF	TGCGCCAGCAGCCATGGACAGGGTACCGGGGAGCTGTTTTTT
.	TRBJ2-7	TRBV4-1	.	CASSLRFADRTYEQYF	TGCGCCAGCAGCCTCCGATTTGCGGACAGAACCTACGAGCAGTACTTC
.	TRBJ2-7	TRBV6-1	.	CASSELRGGYYEQYF	TGTGCCAGCAGTGAACTAAGAGGAGGGTATTACGAGCAGTACTTC
.	TRBJ2-1	TRBV27	.	CASSLNGGREVYNEQFF	TGTGCCAGCAGTTTAAACGGTGGCAGGGAGGTCTACAATGAGCAGTTCTTC
.	TRBJ2-7	TRBV2	.	CASQGGYEQYF	TGTGCCAGCCAGGGGGGATACGAGCAGTACTTC
.	TRBJ2-1	TRBV2	TRBD2	CASSEAGLAGAYNEQFF	TGTGCCAGCAGTGAAGCGGGGCTAGCGGGAGCCTACAATGAGCAGTTCTTC
.	TRBJ2-1	TRBV2	.	CASRPTESSYNEQFF	TGTGCCAGCAGACCGACCGAGAGCTCCTACAATGAGCAGTTCTTC
.	TRBJ2-5	TRBV6-6	.	CASTEIRAEQETQYF	TGTGCCAGCACAGAAATTAGAGCGGAGCAAGAGACCCAGTACTTC
.	TRBJ2-5	TRBV7-9	.	CASSLPDSQETQYF	TGTGCCAGCAGCTTACCGGACAGCCAAGAGACCCAGTACTTC
.	TRBJ1-1	TRBV6-1	.	CASSDSPPGPGGTEAFF	TGTGCCAGCAGTGATTCCCCTCCGGGACCGGGGGGCACTGAAGCTTTCTTT
.	TRBJ2-3	TRBV5-1	TRBD1	CASSSSSGGNTQYF	TGCGCCAGCAGCTCAAGCTCAGGGGGTAATACGCAGTATTTT
.	TRBJ2-1	TRBV4-3	TRBD2	CASSQVGTVAGEINEQFF	TGCGCCAGCAGCCAAGTGGGAACTGTAGCGGGAGAAATCAATGAGCAGTTCTTC
few	TRBJ1-1	TRBV7-9	.	CASRGARSNTEAFF	TGTGCCAGCCGGGGGGCGAGGTCGAACACTGAAGCTTTCTTT
.	TRBJ2-4	TRBV5-4	.	CASSLGGGAIAKNIQYF	TGTGCCAGCAGCTTGGGAGGGGGGGCCATAGCCAAAAACATTCAGTACTTC
.	TRBJ2-3	TRBV7-9	.	CASSLAPATDTQYF	TGTGCCAGCAGCTTAGCCCCGGCCACAGATACGCAGTATTTT
.	TRBJ2-5	TRBV4-1	.	CASSNQGLEETQYF	TGCGCCAGTAGTAATCAGGGGTTGGAAGAGACCCAGTACTTC
.	TRBJ2-4	TRBV5-4	.	CASSLSGYENIQYF	TGTGCCAGCAGCTTGTCAGGGTACGAAAACATTCAGTACTTC
.	TRBJ2-7	TRBV6-1	.	CASSDGTYEQYF	TGTGCCAGCAGTGACGGCACCTACGAGCAGTACTTC
.	TRBJ1-1	TRBV9	.	CASSVADIMNTEAFF	TGTGCCAGCAGCGTAGCCGACATTATGAACACTGAAGCTTTCTTT
.	TRBJ2-7	TRBV6-1	TRBD1	CASRDRGNEQYF	TGTGCCAGCCGGGACAGGGGTAACGAGCAGTACTTC
.	TRBJ2-5	TRBV6-6	TRBD2	CASSQLAGYQETQYF	TGTGCCAGCAGTCAATTAGCGGGGTACCAAGAGACCCAGTACTTC
.	TRBJ1-2	TRBV10-3	.	CAISEPGEGNYGYTF	TGTGCCATCAGTGAGCCGGGGGAGGGGAACTATGGCTACACCTTC
.	TRBJ1-1	TRBV5-1	TRBD1	CASRQTGGVTEAFF	TGCGCCAGCCGCCAGACAGGGGGCGTCACTGAAGCTTTCTTT
.	TRBJ1-4	TRBV27	TRBD1	CASSSGTGGLANEKLFF	TGTGCCAGCAGCTCGGGTACAGGGGGCTTAGCTAATGAAAAACTGTTTTTT
.	TRBJ2-2	TRBV4-1	TRBD1	CASSHLGQGWTGELFF	TGCGCCAGCAGCCACCTCGGACAGGGTTGGACCGGGGAGCTGTTTTTT
.	TRBJ2-1	TRBV6-5	TRBD2	CASSYDAGGYNEQFF	TGTGCCAGCAGTTACGATGCGGGGGGCTACAATGAGCAGTTCTTC
once	TRBJ1-4	TRBV29-1	.	CSVGERGMVDEKLFF	TGCAGCGTTGGGGAGCGGGGGATGGTTGATGAAAAACTGTTTTTT
.	TRBJ2-7	TRBV29-1	.	CSVEGGVGSSYEQYF	TGCAGCGTTGAAGGAGGGGTAGGGAGCTCCTACGAGCAGTACTTC